This T cell receptor (beta chain) was recorded in a study of T-cell memory formation after mild COVID-19. Employing constant-segment primers, 5'RACE generated TCR alpha and TCR beta cDNA libraries bearing sample barcodes and UMIs. Each CDR3 protein is one row after TCRdb ran MiXCR on the 5' RACE reads. Among about 340,000 distinct CDR3 sequences, roughly 14% were seen once, and the ten largest hold 22%. At least ten counts were recorded for this clonotype. Sequencing was carried out using PBMCs or a T cell subset sorted from them (not recorded which). This TCR derives from a man younger than 30 who had mild COVID-19 (a few samples of this study predate the infection). Cell type and time point are not known.

This chain's CDR3 is CAISEGPAYNSPLHF. CDR3 DNA sequence: TGTGCCATCAGTGAAGGGCCAGCCTATAATTCACCCCTCCACTTT. The chain employs TRBV10-3 and TRBJ1-6, with D unclear. The CDR3 contains 15 residues. Trimming left V 3 bases short and J 2 bases short, with 8 bases between. Per germline, CDR1 ENHRY and CDR2 SYGVKD.